This T cell receptor (beta chain) was sequenced during a study of T-cell reconstitution after alpha-beta-depleted transplantation in children (TCRdb year 2016). General notes on the study: T-cell immune reconstitution after TCRalphabeta/CD19-depleted allogeneic hematopoietic cell transplantation in children was quantitatively tracked in the study by means of TCR repertoire profiling.

Reading from cysteine to phenylalanine, the CDR3 counts 14 amino acids. Kept here is only the CDR3 DNA, which spans 42 bases and is read in frame from base 1. V is pared back by 9 bases and J by 9 bases, with 23 bases lying between the germline termini. Taken from the germline V gene (reference sequence), the CDR1 and CDR2 loops are MNHEY and SMNVEV. Library creation used PCR. TCRdb names Illumina HiSeq 2500 as the instrument used. Molecular barcoding was employed in the preparation of TCR libraries, with unique molecular identifiers being used to normalize TCRbeta repertoire quantification. TCRdb ran its own pipeline on the public reads, namely fastp trimming at Q25 and MiXCR clone calling, and kept in-frame beta chains. Duplicate CDR3 protein sequences are folded into a single record with the most common DNA and genes. The sample contains more than 450,000 distinct CDR3 sequences, around 17% of them found a single time. Clones ranked in the top ten supply about 3.1% of the sample.

This clonotype was observed a few times. Its recognized antigen is unknown. No qualities accompany the bases; no much larger clone lies one base away. The receptor was isolated from a human donor who donated a stem cell graft to a child with acute lymphoblastic leukemia. Sequencing used PBMCs from the stem cell graft donor, obtained from the stem cell graft. The sequence is built from TRBV27 and TRBJ2-5; the D element could tentatively be TRBD1 or TRBD2, as 5 bases agree for each. The nucleotide sequence reads TGTGCCAGTATGCCGGGACCCCCCCCAGGAGCCCAGTACTTC. It encodes CASMPGPPPGAQYF.